Listed below are T cell receptor beta chains from one sample, sequenced in a study of blood T cell repertoires in COVID-19. This table comes from immunoSEQ multiplex PCR, and its TCRdb copy is limited to in-frame clones, with some not included. The table shows 150,000 to 200,000 clones, with roughly 84% occurring only once. The specimen sequenced was peripheral blood. These receptors were obtained from a woman of 80 years or more with active or convalescent COVID-19. Each CDR3 is given without its conserved first and last residue. Fields, in order: V gene, CDR3 protein.

V gene: TRBV10-2; CDR3 protein: ASSEGVGQY
V gene: TRBV6-5; CDR3 protein: ASSYGQGIFQETQY
V gene: TRBV6-6; CDR3 protein: ASRTRTDSNQPQH
V gene: TRBV6-4; CDR3 protein: ASRLSGADISGYGYT
V gene: TRBV29-1; CDR3 protein: SVGTGDTEAF
V gene: TRBV5-1; CDR3 protein: ASSPGIQGAYGEAF
V gene: TRBV10-3; CDR3 protein: AIAGSGANVLT
V gene: TRBV11-2; CDR3 protein: ASSYPTGAYNSPLH
V gene: TRBV28; CDR3 protein: ASSYPPTGVSNQPQH
V gene: TRBV6-2/TRBV6-3; CDR3 protein: ASSPRGPQGNQPQH
V gene: TRBV11-3; CDR3 protein: ASSLEIRDRGGPYGYT
V gene: TRBV28; CDR3 protein: ASSSNNEKLF
V gene: TRBV6-5; CDR3 protein: ASSYFPGDSTDTQY
V gene: TRBV18; CDR3 protein: ASSQRQGNTGELF
V gene: TRBV2; CDR3 protein: ASREGGTNTEAF
V gene: TRBV7-8; CDR3 protein: ASSLEIGQGSVYGYT
V gene: TRBV5-4; CDR3 protein: ASSLVKGRGKSTDTQY
V gene: TRBV6-2/TRBV6-3; CDR3 protein: ASSYSTSLKSSGNTIY
V gene: TRBV25-1; CDR3 protein: ASSLRGTGNTEAF
V gene: TRBV4-1; CDR3 protein: ASSQDSASGGDSYEQY
V gene: TRBV4-1; CDR3 protein: ASSLAGTVNEKLF
V gene: TRBV19; CDR3 protein: ASSTADSNQPQH
V gene: TRBV30; CDR3 protein: AWSRQGGDGYT
V gene: TRBV7-2; CDR3 protein: ASSSGQGRGQPQH
V gene: TRBV19; CDR3 protein: ASSILGGQGSYNEQF
V gene: TRBV9; CDR3 protein: ASSVGRQGTGGSGYT
V gene: TRBV18; CDR3 protein: ASSRQGAMNTEAF
V gene: TRBV30; CDR3 protein: AWKGAGNQPQH
V gene: TRBV4-1; CDR3 protein: ASSQGYRDIGGNTIY
V gene: TRBV7-2; CDR3 protein: ASSLSGTDQETQY
V gene: TRBV3-1/TRBV3-2; CDR3 protein: ASSQTGENTEAF
V gene: TRBV7-9; CDR3 protein: ASSRDSPYYGYT
V gene: TRBV3-1/TRBV3-2; CDR3 protein: ASSQTGTGKNIQY
V gene: TRBV7-9; CDR3 protein: ASSLQDTLAGGGKTQY
V gene: TRBV6-5; CDR3 protein: ASSYIRTSTDTQY
V gene: TRBV7-9; CDR3 protein: ASSLEQGNSPLH
V gene: TRBV14; CDR3 protein: ASSQVGRDRYSPLH
V gene: TRBV7-8; CDR3 protein: ASSYGGYSNQPQH
V gene: TRBV4-1; CDR3 protein: ASSQGRDIRSPGELF
V gene: TRBV29-1; CDR3 protein: SVDEGSTEAF
V gene: TRBV6-5; CDR3 protein: ASSYSGYGYT
V gene: TRBV27; CDR3 protein: ASSLGAGLPYNSPLH
V gene: TRBV20-1; CDR3 protein: SASQGAYGYT
V gene: TRBV19; CDR3 protein: ASSILGDTGELF
V gene: TRBV10-3; CDR3 protein: AMSDRVGDTQY
V gene: TRBV6-2/TRBV6-3; CDR3 protein: ASSYGGWRYEQY
V gene: TRBV10-2; CDR3 protein: ASTDPSGNSPLH
V gene: TRBV9; CDR3 protein: ASSDLRSNTEAF
V gene: TRBV6-2/TRBV6-3; CDR3 protein: ASSPGTDTTPLH
V gene: TRBV5-1; CDR3 protein: ASSEGQATYEQY
V gene: TRBV5-1; CDR3 protein: ASGQGQETQY
V gene: TRBV6-1; CDR3 protein: ASSEAWLNTGELF
V gene: TRBV7-2; CDR3 protein: ASSPYRDQETQY
V gene: TRBV7-2; CDR3 protein: ASSLATDNAYEQY
V gene: TRBV7-2; CDR3 protein: ASSISGGFHNEQF
V gene: TRBV7-9; CDR3 protein: ASSLEGADTEAF
V gene: TRBV12-5; CDR3 protein: ATGQMNTEAF
V gene: TRBV3-1/TRBV3-2; CDR3 protein: ASSPLSGGSYEQY
V gene: TRBV18; CDR3 protein: ASSPTSGNTGELF